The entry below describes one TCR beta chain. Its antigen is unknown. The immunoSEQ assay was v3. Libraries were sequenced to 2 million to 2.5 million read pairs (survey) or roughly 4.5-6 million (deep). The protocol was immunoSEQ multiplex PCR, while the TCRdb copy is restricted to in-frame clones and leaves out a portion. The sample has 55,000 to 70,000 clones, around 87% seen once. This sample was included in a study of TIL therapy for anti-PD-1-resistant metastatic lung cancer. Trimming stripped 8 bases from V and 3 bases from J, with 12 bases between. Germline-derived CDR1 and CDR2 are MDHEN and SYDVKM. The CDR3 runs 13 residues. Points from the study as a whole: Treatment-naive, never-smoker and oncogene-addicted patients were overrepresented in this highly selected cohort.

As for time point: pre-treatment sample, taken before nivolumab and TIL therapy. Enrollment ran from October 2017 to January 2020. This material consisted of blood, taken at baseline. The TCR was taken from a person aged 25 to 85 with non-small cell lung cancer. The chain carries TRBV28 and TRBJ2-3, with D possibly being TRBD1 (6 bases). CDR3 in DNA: TGTGCCAGCCTGAAGCAGGGGACAGATACGCAGTATTTT. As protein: CASLKQGTDTQYF.